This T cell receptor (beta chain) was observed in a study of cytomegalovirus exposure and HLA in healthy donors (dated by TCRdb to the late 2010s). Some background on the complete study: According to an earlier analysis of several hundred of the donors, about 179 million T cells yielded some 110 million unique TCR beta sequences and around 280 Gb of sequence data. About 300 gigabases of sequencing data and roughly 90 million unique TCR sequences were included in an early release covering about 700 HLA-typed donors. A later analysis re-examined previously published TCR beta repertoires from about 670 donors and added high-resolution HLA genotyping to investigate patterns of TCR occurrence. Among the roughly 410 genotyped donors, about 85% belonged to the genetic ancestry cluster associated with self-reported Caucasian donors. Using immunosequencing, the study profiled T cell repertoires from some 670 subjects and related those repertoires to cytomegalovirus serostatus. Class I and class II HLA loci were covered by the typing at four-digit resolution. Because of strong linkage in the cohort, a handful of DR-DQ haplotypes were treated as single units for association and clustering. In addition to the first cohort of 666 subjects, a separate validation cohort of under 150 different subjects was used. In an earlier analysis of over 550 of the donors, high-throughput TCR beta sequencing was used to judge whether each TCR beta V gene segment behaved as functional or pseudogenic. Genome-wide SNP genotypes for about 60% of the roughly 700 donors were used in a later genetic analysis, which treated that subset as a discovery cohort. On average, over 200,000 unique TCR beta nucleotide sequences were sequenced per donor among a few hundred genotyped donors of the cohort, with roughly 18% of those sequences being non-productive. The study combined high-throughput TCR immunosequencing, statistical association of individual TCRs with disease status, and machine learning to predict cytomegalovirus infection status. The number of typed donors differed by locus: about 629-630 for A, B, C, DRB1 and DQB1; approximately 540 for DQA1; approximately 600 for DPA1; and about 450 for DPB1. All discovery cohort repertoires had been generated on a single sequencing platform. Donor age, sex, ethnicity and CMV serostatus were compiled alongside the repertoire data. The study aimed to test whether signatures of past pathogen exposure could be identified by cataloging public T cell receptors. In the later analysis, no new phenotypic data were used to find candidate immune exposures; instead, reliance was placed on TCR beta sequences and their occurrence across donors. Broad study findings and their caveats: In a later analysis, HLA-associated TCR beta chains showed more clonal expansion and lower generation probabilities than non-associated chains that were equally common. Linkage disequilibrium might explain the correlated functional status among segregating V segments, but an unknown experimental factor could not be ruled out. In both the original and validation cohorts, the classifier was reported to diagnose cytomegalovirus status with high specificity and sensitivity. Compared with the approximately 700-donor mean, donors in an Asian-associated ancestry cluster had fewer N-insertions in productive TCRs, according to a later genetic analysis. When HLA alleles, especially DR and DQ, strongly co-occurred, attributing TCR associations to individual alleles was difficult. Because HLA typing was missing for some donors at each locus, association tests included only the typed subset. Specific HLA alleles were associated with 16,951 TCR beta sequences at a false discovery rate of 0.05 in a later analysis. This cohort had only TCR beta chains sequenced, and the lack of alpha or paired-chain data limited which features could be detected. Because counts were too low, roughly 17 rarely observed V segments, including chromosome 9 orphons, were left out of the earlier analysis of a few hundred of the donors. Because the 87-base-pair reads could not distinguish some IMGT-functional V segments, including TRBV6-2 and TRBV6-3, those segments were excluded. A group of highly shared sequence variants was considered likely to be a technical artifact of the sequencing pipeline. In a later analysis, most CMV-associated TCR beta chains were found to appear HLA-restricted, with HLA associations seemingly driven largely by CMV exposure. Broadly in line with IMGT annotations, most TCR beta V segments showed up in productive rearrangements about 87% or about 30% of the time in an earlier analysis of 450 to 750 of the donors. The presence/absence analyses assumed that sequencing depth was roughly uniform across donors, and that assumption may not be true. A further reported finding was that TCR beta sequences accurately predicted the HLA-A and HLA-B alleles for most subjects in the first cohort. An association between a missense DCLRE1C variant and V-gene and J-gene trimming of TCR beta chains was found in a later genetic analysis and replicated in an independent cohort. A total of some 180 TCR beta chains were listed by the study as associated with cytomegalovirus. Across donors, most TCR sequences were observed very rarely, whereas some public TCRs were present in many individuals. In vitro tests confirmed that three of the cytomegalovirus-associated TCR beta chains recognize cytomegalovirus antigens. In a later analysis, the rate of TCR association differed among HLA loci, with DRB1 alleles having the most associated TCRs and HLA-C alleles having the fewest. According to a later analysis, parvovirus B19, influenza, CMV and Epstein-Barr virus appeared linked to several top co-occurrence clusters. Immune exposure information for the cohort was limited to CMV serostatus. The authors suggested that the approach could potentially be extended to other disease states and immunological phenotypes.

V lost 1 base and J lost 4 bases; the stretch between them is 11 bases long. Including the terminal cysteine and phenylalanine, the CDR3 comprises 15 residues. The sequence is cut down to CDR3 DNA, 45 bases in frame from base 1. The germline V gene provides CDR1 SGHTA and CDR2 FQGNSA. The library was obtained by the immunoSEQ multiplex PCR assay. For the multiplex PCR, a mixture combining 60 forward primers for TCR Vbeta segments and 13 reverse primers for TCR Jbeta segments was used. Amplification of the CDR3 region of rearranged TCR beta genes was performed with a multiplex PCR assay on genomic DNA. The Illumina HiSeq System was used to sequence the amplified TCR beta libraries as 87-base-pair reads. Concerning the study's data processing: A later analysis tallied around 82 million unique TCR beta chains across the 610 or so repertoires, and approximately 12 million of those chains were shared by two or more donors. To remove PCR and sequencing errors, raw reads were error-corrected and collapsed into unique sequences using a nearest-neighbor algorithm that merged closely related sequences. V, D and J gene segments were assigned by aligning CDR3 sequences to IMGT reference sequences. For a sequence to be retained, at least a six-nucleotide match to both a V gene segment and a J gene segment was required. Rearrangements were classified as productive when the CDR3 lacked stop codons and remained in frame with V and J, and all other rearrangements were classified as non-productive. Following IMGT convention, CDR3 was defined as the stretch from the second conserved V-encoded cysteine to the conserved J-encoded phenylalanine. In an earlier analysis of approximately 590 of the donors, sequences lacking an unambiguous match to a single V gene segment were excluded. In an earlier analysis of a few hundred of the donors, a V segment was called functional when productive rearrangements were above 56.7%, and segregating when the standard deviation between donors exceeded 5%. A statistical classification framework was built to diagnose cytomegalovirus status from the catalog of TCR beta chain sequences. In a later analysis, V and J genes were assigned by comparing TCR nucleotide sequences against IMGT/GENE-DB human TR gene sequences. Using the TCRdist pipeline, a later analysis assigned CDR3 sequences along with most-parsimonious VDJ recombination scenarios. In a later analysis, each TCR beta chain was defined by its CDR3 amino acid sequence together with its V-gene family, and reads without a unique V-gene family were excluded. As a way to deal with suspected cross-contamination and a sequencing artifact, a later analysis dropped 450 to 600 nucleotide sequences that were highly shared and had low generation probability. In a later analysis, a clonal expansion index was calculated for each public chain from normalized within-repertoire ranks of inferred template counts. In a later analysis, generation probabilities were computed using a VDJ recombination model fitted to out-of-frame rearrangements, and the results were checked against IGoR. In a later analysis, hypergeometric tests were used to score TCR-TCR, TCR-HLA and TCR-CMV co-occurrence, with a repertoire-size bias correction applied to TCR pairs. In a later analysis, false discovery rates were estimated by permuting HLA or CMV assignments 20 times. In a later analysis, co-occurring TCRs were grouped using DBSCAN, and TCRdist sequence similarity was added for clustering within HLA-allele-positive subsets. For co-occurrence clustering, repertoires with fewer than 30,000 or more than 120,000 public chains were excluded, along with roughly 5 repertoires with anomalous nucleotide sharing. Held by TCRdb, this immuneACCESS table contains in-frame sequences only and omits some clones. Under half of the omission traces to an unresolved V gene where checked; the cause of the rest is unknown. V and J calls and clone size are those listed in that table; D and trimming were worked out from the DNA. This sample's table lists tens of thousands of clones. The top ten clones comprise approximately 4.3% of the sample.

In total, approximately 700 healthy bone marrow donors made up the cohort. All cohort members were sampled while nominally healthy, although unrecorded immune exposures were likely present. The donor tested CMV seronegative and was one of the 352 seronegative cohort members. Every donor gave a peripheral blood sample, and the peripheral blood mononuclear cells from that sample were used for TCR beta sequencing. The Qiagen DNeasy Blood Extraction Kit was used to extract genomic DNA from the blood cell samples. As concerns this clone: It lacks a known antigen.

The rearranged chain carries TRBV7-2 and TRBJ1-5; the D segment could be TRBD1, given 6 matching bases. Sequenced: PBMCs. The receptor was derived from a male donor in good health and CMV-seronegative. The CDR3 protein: CASSLDRDPNQPQHF. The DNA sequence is TGTGCCAGCAGCTTAGACAGGGACCCGAATCAGCCCCAGCATTTT.